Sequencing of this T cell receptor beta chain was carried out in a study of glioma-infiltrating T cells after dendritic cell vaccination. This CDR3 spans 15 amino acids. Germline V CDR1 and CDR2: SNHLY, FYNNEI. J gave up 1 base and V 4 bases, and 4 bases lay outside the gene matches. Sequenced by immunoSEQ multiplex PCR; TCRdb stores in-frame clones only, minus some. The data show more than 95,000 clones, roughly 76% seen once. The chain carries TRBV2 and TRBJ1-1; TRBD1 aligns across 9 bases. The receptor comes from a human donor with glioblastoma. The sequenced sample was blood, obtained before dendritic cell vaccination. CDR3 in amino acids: CASSAQTGGNTEAFF. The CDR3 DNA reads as TGTGCCAGCAGTGCCCAGACAGGGGGGAACACTGAAGCTTTCTTT. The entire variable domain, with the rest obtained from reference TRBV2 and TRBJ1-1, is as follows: EPEVTQTPSHQVTQMGQEVILRCVPISNHLYFYWYRQILGQKVEFLVSFYNNEISEKSEIFDDQFSVERPDGSNFTLKIRSTKLEDSAMYFCASSAQTGGNTEAFFGQGTRLTVV.